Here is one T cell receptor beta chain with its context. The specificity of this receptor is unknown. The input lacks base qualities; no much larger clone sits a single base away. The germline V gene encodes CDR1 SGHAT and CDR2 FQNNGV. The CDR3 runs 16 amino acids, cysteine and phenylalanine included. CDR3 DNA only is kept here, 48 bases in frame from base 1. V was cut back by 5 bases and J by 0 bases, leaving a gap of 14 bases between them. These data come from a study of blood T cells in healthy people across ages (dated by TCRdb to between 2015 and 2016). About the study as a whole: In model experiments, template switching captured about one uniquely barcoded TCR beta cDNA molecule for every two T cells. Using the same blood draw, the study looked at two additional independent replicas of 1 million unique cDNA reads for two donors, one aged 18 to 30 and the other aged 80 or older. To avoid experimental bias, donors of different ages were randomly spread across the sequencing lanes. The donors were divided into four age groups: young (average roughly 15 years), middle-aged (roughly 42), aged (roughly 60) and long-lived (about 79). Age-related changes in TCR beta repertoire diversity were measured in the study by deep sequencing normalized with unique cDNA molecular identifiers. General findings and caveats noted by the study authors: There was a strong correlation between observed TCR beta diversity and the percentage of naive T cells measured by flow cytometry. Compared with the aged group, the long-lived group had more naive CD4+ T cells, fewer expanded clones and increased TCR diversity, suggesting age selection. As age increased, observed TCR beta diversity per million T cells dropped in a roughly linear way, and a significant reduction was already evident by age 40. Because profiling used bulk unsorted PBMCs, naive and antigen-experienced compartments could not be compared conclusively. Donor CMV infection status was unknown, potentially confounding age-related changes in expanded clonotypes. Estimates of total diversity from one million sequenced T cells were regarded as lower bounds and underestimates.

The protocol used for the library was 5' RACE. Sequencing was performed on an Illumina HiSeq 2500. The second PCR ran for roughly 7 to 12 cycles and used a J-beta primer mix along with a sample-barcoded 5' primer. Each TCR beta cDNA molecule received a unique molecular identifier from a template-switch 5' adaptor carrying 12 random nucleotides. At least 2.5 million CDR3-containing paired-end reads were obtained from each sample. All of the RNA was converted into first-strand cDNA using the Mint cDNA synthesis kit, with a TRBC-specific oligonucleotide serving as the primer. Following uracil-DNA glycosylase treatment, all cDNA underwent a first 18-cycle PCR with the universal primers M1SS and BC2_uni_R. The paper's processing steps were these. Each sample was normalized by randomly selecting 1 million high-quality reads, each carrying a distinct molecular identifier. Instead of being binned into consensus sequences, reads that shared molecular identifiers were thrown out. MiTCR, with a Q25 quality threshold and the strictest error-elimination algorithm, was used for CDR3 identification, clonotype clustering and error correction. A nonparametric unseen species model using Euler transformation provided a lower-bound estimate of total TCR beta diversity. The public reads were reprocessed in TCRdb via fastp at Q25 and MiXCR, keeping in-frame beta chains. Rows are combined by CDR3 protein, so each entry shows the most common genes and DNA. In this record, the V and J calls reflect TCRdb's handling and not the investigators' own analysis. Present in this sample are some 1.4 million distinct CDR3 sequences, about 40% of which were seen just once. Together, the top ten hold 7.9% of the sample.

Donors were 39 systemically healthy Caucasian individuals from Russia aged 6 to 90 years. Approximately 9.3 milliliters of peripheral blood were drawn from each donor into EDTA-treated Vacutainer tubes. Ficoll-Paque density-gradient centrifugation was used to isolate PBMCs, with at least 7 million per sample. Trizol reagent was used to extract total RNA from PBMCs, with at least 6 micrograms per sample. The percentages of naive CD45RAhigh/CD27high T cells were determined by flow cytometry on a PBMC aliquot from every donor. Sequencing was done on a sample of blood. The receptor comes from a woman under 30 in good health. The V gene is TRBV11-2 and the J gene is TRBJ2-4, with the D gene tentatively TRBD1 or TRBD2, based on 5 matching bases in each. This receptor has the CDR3 CASSGSGTIAKNIQYF. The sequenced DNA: TGTGCCAGCAGCGGTTCAGGGACGATAGCCAAAAACATTCAGTACTTC.